Below are 9 T cell receptor beta chains sequenced from a single sample in a study of blood T cells in healthy people across ages. For the second PCR, which ran for about 6 to 12 cycles, a sample-barcoded 5' primer and a J-beta primer mix were used. TCRdb reprocessed the 5' RACE reads with MiXCR, giving one entry per CDR3 protein. The sample consists of fewer than 700,000 distinct CDR3 sequences, 40% to 45% of them appearing once. Material: blood. The receptors come from a man aged 80 or over in good health.

This clonotype was counted a few times. The V and J genes are TRBV30 and TRBJ2-5; TRBD1 is a possible D gene (6 bases). V lost 2 bases and J lost 9, with 25 bases in between. CDR3 length: 16 residues. The germline CDR1 and CDR2 sequences are GTSNPN and SVGIG (reference sequence). The CDR3 is CAWSRRGDTKSLSQYF. CDR3 sequence (DNA): TGTGCCTGGAGTCGCAGGGGCGATACCAAGAGTTTGTCCCAGTACTTC.

The chain employs TRBV19 and TRBJ2-5; TRBD2 might be the D (6 bases). Germline loops: CDR1 LNHDA, CDR2 SQIVND (reference sequence). This CDR3 spans 13 amino acids. Deletions cut 2 bases from V and 4 bases from J, with 8 bases between. The CDR3 loop reads CASSISEGETQYF. The CDR3 DNA reads as TGTGCCAGTAGTATATCGGAGGGAGAGACCCAGTACTTC. Combining the CDR3 with reference TRBV19 and TRBJ2-5 gives the whole variable domain DGGITQSPKYLFRKEGQNVTLSCEQNLNHDAMYWYRQDPGQGLRLIYYSQIVNDFQKGDIAEGYSVSREKKESFPLTVTSAQKNPTAFYLCASSISEGETQYFGPGTRLLVL.

V usage is TRBV28 and J usage is TRBJ2-5; 8 bases line up with TRBD2. Germline V lookup: CDR1 MDHEN, CDR2 SYDVKM. This CDR3 comprises 15 residues. Trimming removed 11 bases from V and 5 bases from J; junction bases left unmatched: 16. CDR3 in DNA: TGTGCCGATGTGCGCGGGAGGTTTTGTTGGGAGACCCAGTACTTC. Protein: CADVRGRFCWETQYF.

The genes are TRBV4-1 and TRBJ2-3, with 7 bases lining up with TRBD2. Trimming removed 4 bases from V and 0 bases from J; junction bases left unmatched: 7. CDR3 length: 16 residues. Germline V gene data show CDR1 as MGHRA and CDR2 as YSYEKL. CDR3 nucleotides: TGCGCCAGCAGCCTTCGGACTAGAACTAGCACAGATACGCAGTATTTT. It is translated as CASSLRTRTSTDTQYF.

This clonotype has just a few counts. A much larger clone sits a single nucleotide away, making a read error possible. DNA of the CDR3: TGTGCCAGCAGCTACCGGGACGCCTACGAGCAGTACTTC. The encoded protein is CASSYRDAYEQYF. The chain joins TRBV27 to TRBJ2-7; D may match TRBD1 or TRBD2 (5 bases each). Trimming removed 6 bases at V and 2 bases at J, with 11 bases between. Germline V gene data show CDR1 as MNHEY and CDR2 as SMNVEV (reference sequence). This CDR3 spans 13 amino acids.

This clonotype appeared many times. This chain joins TRBV29-1 and TRBJ2-5; 9 bases line up with TRBD2. The germline V gene has CDR1 SQVTM and CDR2 ANQGSEA. This CDR3 is built from 18 residues. Losses at the gene ends were 5 bases for V and 2 bases for J; bases not matched to a gene: 18. The CDR3 coding sequence is TGCAGCGTTATCCCCCTGGTCGGTAGCGGGAGCCCTCAAGAGACCCAGTACTTC. Translation: CSVIPLVGSGSPQETQYF.

This clonotype was detected ten times or more. The chain links TRBV11-2 to TRBJ1-6; weak D call: TRBD1 (5 bases). This CDR3 spans 18 amino acids. V lost 1 base and J 3 bases, leaving 16 bases between the germline ends. Germline loops: CDR1 SGHAT, CDR2 FQNNGV. In DNA, the CDR3 is TGTGCCAGCAGCTTAGGCCAGGGAGGGCAACTCTATAATTCACCCCTCCACTTT. This gives the protein CASSLGQGGQLYNSPLHF. Full variable domain (missing parts from reference TRBV11-2 and TRBJ1-6): EAGVAQSPRYKIIEKRQSVAFWCNPISGHATLYWYQQILGQGPKLLIQFQNNGVVDDSQLPKDRFSAERLKGVDSTLKIQPAKLEDSAVYLCASSLGQGGQLYNSPLHFGNGTRLTVT.

The genes are TRBV7-9 and TRBJ2-3, with 8 nucleotides matching TRBD2. CDR1 SEHNR and CDR2 FQNEAQ come from the germline V gene (reference sequence). V trimming: 5 bases; J trimming: 3 bases; junction bases outside the gene matches: 7. The CDR3 loop spans 15 amino acids. The CDR3 coding sequence is TGTGCCAGCAGCGCCAGCGGGAGAGGGACAGATACGCAGTATTTT. Translation gives CASSASGRGTDTQYF. The complete variable domain, with remaining parts taken from reference TRBV7-9 and TRBJ2-3, reads DTGVSQNPRHKITKRGQNVTFRCDPISEHNRLYWYRQTLGQGPEFLTYFQNEAQLEKSRLLSDRFSAERPKGSFSTLEIQRTEQGDSAMYLCASSASGRGTDTQYFGPGTRLTVL.

The gene calls are TRBV29-1 and TRBJ2-5, with D possibly called TRBD1 or TRBD2 (5 bases each). The end of the DNA is better explained by TRBJ2-7, so the J call may be wrong. There are 13 residues in the CDR3. From germline, CDR1 is SQVTM and CDR2 ANQGSEA. CDR3 sequence: CSVGQRASYEQYF. The DNA of the CDR3 is TGCAGCGTTGGACAGAGGGCTTCCTACGAGCAGTACTTC.